Below are 27 T cell receptor beta chains sequenced from a single sample in a study of cytomegalovirus exposure and HLA in healthy donors. Vbeta (60) and Jbeta (13) primers were used in the PCR. Sequencing was performed with immunoSEQ multiplex PCR; in TCRdb, only in-frame clones are kept and a portion is missing. Of roughly 300,000 clones listed, approximately 90% are singletons. The sequencing input was PBMCs. The source of these receptors is a man between 40 and 49 years old in good health and CMV-seropositive.

The count of this clone is one. This sequence joins TRBV27 and TRBJ2-7; possibly TRBD2 for D (6 bases). The CDR3 totals 14 residues. Germline CDR1 MNHEY, CDR2 SMNVEV (reference sequence). The ends were cut back, 7 bases at V and 2 bases at J, with 15 bases in the middle. The CDR3 DNA reads TGTGCCAGCACCCCCGACGGGAGAACCTACGAGCAGTACTTC. Translated, it gives CASTPDGRTYEQYF.

CDR3 amino acids: CASSLPIAADEQYF. In nucleotides, the CDR3 is TGTGCCAGCAGTTTGCCCATAGCGGCGGACGAGCAGTACTTC. The chain recombines TRBV28 with TRBJ2-7; a weak D match, TRBD2 (6 bases). V dropped 3 bases and J dropped 5 bases, with 14 bases sitting between them. The germline gives CDR1 MDHEN, CDR2 SYDVKM. This CDR3 comprises 14 residues.

The rearrangement links TRBV14 to TRBJ2-7, with TRBD1 matching over 8 bases. The V gene end was trimmed by 1 base and the J gene end by 4 bases; junction bases not matched to a gene: 6. The CDR3 has 15 residues. The germline V gene has CDR1 SGHDN and CDR2 FVKESK. CDR3: CASSQAAGGYYEQYF. The CDR3 DNA follows: TGTGCCAGCAGCCAAGCAGCAGGGGGCTATTACGAGCAGTACTTC.

The chain is built from TRBV2 and TRBJ2-5; 8 positions agree with TRBD2. Germline-derived CDR1 and CDR2 are SNHLY and FYNNEI. With V trimmed by 3 bases and J by 2 bases, 5 bases remained unmatched. The CDR3 has 15 amino acids. Here the CDR3 reads CASSESSGPQETQYF. In DNA, the CDR3 is TGTGCCAGCAGTGAGTCTAGCGGGCCTCAAGAGACCCAGTACTTC.

This clone was recorded only once. This chain joins TRBV18 and TRBJ2-5; D unclear. In germline, CDR1 is KGHSH, CDR2 LQKENI. Trimming stripped 5 bases from V and 2 bases from J, with 12 bases between. The CDR3 totals 14 residues. CDR3 residues: CASSARGQQETQYF. CDR3 coding DNA: TGTGCCAGCTCAGCCCGTGGGCAGCAAGAGACCCAGTACTTC.

The chain carries TRBV7-9 and TRBJ2-1; TRBD2 matches 11 bases. The CDR3 is made up of 15 amino acids. The germline CDR1 and CDR2 sequences are SEHNR and FQNEAQ (reference sequence). V gave up 3 bases and J gave up 7 bases; unmatched junction bases: 5. The CDR3 region has the DNA TGTGCCAGCAGCTTCCTAGCGGGAGGTATTAATGAGCAGTTCTTC. It is translated as CASSFLAGGINEQFF.

This chain uses TRBV19 with TRBJ1-1; 9 nucleotides line up with TRBD1. With 5 bases clipped from V and 5 bases from J, the junction kept 9 bases outside the gene matches. The CDR3 length is 15 residues. Per the germline V gene, CDR1 is LNHDA and CDR2 is SQIVND (reference sequence). CDR3 in DNA: TGTGCCAGTAGTGTTAAACAGGGGGCGCGTACTGAAGCTTTCTTT. It yields the protein CASSVKQGARTEAFF.

The rearrangement uses TRBV2 and TRBJ2-7, with 9 bases fitting TRBD1. V shed 7 bases and J 3 bases; nucleotides not matched to a gene: 7. CDR1 and CDR2 from the germline V gene are SNHLY and FYNNEI. The CDR3 covers 14 residues. CDR3 sequence: CASNPGQGIYEQYF. In DNA form, the CDR3 reads TGTGCCAGCAATCCGGGACAGGGTATCTACGAGCAGTACTTC.

This chain joins TRBV7-8 and TRBJ2-5; 11 positions match TRBD2. The CDR3 is 15 residues long. Germline V gene lookup returns CDR1 SGHVS and CDR2 FQNEAQ. V trimming: 5 bases; J trimming: 2 bases; junction bases outside the gene matches: 4. The CDR3 here is CASSAGTSGQETQYF. In DNA form, the CDR3 reads TGTGCCAGCAGCGCCGGGACTAGCGGTCAAGAGACCCAGTACTTC.

This chain joins TRBV2 and TRBJ2-7; D unclear. Per the germline V gene, CDR1 is SNHLY and CDR2 is FYNNEI. Trimming shortened V by 4 bases and J by 6 bases, and 13 bases separated the two germline ends. The CDR3 is 13 residues long. The CDR3 DNA sequence: TGTGCCAGCAGTGCCCGTCCTTTCGGCGAGCAGTACTTC. As protein: CASSARPFGEQYF.

The rearrangement joins TRBV18 to TRBJ1-1; the match to TRBD1 covers 7 bases. The germline gives CDR1 KGHSH, CDR2 LQKENI. The CDR3 contains 15 residues. The junction had 4 bases not matched to a gene; V was cut back by 1 base and J by 2 bases. The DNA of the CDR3 is TGTGCCAGCTCACCACAGGGGACAGTCAACACTGAAGCTTTCTTT. Translated, it gives CASSPQGTVNTEAFF.

V usage is TRBV28 and J usage is TRBJ2-1, with 7 positions matching TRBD1. Germline-derived CDR1 and CDR2 are MDHEN and SYDVKM. V was pared by 5 bases and J by 0 bases, with 4 bases of the junction left unmatched. The CDR3 runs to 15 residues. CDR3 nucleotide sequence: TGTGCCAGCAGTCGGGACAGCGCCTCCTACAATGAGCAGTTCTTC. It specifies CASSRDSASYNEQFF.

The chain links TRBV6-6 to TRBJ1-4; 8 bases fit TRBD1. The J segment lost 7 bases and the V segment lost 7 bases, leaving 11 bases of the junction unmatched. The length of the CDR3 is 15 residues. Germline V gene sequence: CDR1 MNHNY, CDR2 SVGAGI (reference sequence). As DNA, the CDR3 is TGTGCCAGCACCAACGGGGACAGGTCGTCTGAAAAACTGTTTTTT. Amino acid sequence: CASTNGDRSSEKLFF.

This chain links TRBV7-9 with TRBJ2-7; 13 nucleotides agree with TRBD2. Germline V lookup: CDR1 SEHNR, CDR2 FQNEAQ (reference sequence). After removal of 5 bases from V and 5 bases from J, the junction contained 12 bases not matched to a gene. The CDR3 length is 17 residues. CDR3 bases: TGTGCCAGCAGCCCTGCATGGACTAGCGGGAGAACCCACGAGCAGTACTTC. The encoded protein is CASSPAWTSGRTHEQYF.

The rearrangement uses TRBV28 and TRBJ2-7; 11 bases align to TRBD2. The CDR3 is made up of 18 amino acids. V was pared by 3 bases and J by 1 base, with 11 bases of the junction left unmatched. The germline V gene encodes CDR1 MDHEN and CDR2 SYDVKM. The CDR3 here is CASSFGSGRAWGSYEQYF. DNA of the CDR3: TGTGCCAGCAGTTTTGGTAGCGGGAGGGCATGGGGGTCCTACGAGCAGTACTTC.

This chain joins TRBV6-1 and TRBJ2-1, with D tentatively TRBD1 (5 bases). The CDR3 loop spans 15 amino acids. Trimming stripped 3 bases from V and 11 bases from J, with 20 bases between. Looked up from germline, CDR1 is MNHNS and CDR2 is SASEGT. CDR3 bases: TGTGCCAGCAGTGATTGGGCGGACAAGCCCCCTAAGCAGTTCTTC. Translating it yields CASSDWADKPPKQFF.

This chain joins TRBV6-5 and TRBJ2-7, with D possibly TRBD2 on 6 matching bases. Germline CDR1 reads MNHEY; CDR2 reads SVGAGI. The CDR3 sequence is 15 residues long. Trimming stripped 2 bases from V and 3 bases from J, with 14 bases between. The CDR3 DNA sequence: TGTGCCAGCAGTTACCTCGGGAGCCGCGACTACGAGCAGTACTTC. It codes for CASSYLGSRDYEQYF.

This clone has only a few counts. Other DNA sequences in this sample translate to the same CDR3. This chain connects TRBV7-6 to TRBJ2-3; no definite D call. The ends were cut back, 4 bases at V and 1 base at J, with 3 bases in the middle. The CDR3 loop spans 12 amino acids. Germline CDR1 and CDR2: SGHVS and FNYEAQ. CDR3 amino acids: CASSSGTDTQYF. DNA of the CDR3: TGTGCCAGCAGCTCAGGCACAGATACGCAGTATTTT.

The genes are TRBV19 and TRBJ2-7, with 14 bases aligning to TRBD2. After removal of 4 bases from V and 6 bases from J, the junction contained 5 bases not matched to a gene. CDR1 and CDR2 from the germline V gene are LNHDA and SQIVND (reference sequence). CDR3 length: 15 residues. The CDR3 DNA follows: TGTGCCAGTAGTAAGGGACTAGCGGGAGTTCGCGAGCAGTACTTC. This gives the protein CASSKGLAGVREQYF.

This sequence joins TRBV27 and TRBJ1-2, with D uncertain. Germline values: CDR1 MNHEY, CDR2 SMNVEV (reference sequence). V lost 5 bases and J lost 3, with 7 bases in between. The length of the CDR3 is 12 residues. The CDR3 DNA is TGTGCCAGCAGTGGCGGGGACTATGGCTACACCTTC. Translated, it gives CASSGGDYGYTF.

This clone was seen more than once but under ten times. This chain connects TRBV4-1 to TRBJ2-5, with D perhaps TRBD1 (6 bases). The CDR3 contains 14 residues. V was trimmed by 4 bases and J by 3 bases, leaving 12 bases between them. Germline CDR1 MGHRA, CDR2 YSYEKL. The CDR3 here is CASSPSGAEETQYF. CDR3 in DNA: TGCGCCAGCAGCCCCTCAGGGGCGGAAGAGACCCAGTACTTC.

V gene TRBV28 combines with J gene TRBJ1-3; possibly TRBD1 for D (6 bases). In germline, CDR1 is MDHEN, CDR2 SYDVKM. CDR3 length: 16 residues. With 3 bases removed from V and 0 bases from J, the gap between germline ends came to 12 bases. CDR3 DNA sequence: TGTGCCAGCAGTTTCTTACAGGGCGACTCTGGAAACACCATATATTTT. Translated, it gives CASSFLQGDSGNTIYF.

The V gene is TRBV5-1, the J gene TRBJ2-7; 9 positions match TRBD2. V shed 4 bases, J shed 3 bases, and the junction held 5 bases outside the gene matches. The germline CDR1 and CDR2 sequences are SGHRS and YFSETQ. The CDR3 is 14 residues long. CDR3 nucleotide sequence: TGCGCCAGCAGCCCCTTAGCGGGAGACTACGAGCAGTACTTC. This translates into CASSPLAGDYEQYF.

The genes are TRBV28 and TRBJ2-3; TRBD2 matches 9 bases. V trimming: 3 bases; J trimming: 5 bases; junction bases outside the gene matches: 6. The germline CDR1 and CDR2 sequences are MDHEN and SYDVKM. This CDR3 spans 15 amino acids. CDR3 coding DNA: TGTGCCAGCAGTTTGGGCGGGAGGGTTATAGATACGCAGTATTTT. Amino acids: CASSLGGRVIDTQYF.

CDR3 nucleotides: TGTGCCAGCAGCTTCACAGGGGCCCTCGCCAAAAACATTCAGTACTTC. It is translated as CASSFTGALAKNIQYF. This rearrangement joins TRBV11-2 to TRBJ2-4, with 7 bases fitting TRBD1. Germline V gene lookup returns CDR1 SGHAT and CDR2 FQNNGV. This CDR3 region has 16 residues. The V gene end was trimmed by 3 bases and the J gene end by 1 base; junction bases not matched to a gene: 6.

The rearrangement links TRBV2 to TRBJ2-1, with TRBD2 identical over 14 bases. This CDR3 region has 15 residues. The V gene end was trimmed by 6 bases and the J gene end by 9 bases; junction bases not matched to a gene: 7. From germline, CDR1 is SNHLY and CDR2 FYNNEI. Here the CDR3 DNA reads TGTGCCAGCAGCCAGGGACTAGCGGGAGTTCCTGAGCAGTTCTTC. Translation: CASSQGLAGVPEQFF.

This sequence joins TRBV11-2 and TRBJ2-6; D not resolved. Germline V gives CDR1 SGHAT, CDR2 FQNNGV. V lost 1 base and J lost 0, with 7 bases in between. The CDR3 spans 16 residues. CDR3 in DNA: TGTGCCAGCAGCTTAGTTAGGAGCTCTGGGGCCAACGTCCTGACTTTC. It yields the protein CASSLVRSSGANVLTF.